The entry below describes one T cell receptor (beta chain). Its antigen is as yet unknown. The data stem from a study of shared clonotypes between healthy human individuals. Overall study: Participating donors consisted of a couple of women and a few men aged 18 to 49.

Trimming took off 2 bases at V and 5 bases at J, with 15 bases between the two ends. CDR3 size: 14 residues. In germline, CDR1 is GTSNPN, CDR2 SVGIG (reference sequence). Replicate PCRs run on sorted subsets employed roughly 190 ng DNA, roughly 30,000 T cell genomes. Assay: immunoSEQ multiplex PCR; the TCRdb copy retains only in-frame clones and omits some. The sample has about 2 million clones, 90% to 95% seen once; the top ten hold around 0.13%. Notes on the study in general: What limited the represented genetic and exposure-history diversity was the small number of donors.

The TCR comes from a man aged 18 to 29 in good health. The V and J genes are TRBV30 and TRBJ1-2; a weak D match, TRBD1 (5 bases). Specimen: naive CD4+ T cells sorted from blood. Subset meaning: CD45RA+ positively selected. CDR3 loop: CAWSKDTGPYGYTF. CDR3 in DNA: TGTGCCTGGAGTAAGGACACCGGACCGTATGGCTACACCTTC.